This T cell receptor beta chain was captured in a study of cytomegalovirus exposure and HLA in healthy donors. The PCR made use of 60 Vbeta and 13 Jbeta primers. The table came from immunoSEQ multiplex PCR; TCRdb's copy has only in-frame clones and leaves some out. There are some 150,000 clones in the sample; about 72% occur only once, and around 2.2% lies in the top ten. V shed 2 bases and J shed 1 base, with 5 bases lying between them. The CDR3 length is 13 residues. Germline loops: CDR1 SGHDN, CDR2 FVKESK. The sequenced material came from PBMCs. The chain uses TRBV14 and TRBJ1-1; no clear D gene. This clonotype was sampled from a man aged 40-49 years in good health and CMV-seronegative. In DNA, the CDR3 is TGTGCCAGCAGCCAATACGGGAACACTGAAGCTTTCTTT. It specifies CASSQYGNTEAFF.